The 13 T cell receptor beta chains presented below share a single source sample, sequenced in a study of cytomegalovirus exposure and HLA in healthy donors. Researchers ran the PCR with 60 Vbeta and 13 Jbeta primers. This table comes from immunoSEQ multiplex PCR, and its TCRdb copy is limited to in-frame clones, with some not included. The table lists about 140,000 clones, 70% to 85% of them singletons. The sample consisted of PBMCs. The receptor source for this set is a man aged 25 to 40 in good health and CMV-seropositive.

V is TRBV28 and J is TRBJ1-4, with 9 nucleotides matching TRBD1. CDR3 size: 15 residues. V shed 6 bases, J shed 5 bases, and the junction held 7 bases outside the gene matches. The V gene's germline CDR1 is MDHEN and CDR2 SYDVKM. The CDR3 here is CASSLETGGNEKLFF. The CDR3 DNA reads TGTGCCAGCAGCCTTGAGACAGGGGGGAATGAAAAACTGTTTTTT.

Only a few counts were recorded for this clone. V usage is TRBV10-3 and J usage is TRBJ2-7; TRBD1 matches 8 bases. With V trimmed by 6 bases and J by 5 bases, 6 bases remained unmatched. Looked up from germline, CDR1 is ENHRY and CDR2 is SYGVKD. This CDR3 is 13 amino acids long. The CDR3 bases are TGTGCCATCAGGGACAGGGAAATTGACGAGCAGTACTTC. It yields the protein CAIRDREIDEQYF.

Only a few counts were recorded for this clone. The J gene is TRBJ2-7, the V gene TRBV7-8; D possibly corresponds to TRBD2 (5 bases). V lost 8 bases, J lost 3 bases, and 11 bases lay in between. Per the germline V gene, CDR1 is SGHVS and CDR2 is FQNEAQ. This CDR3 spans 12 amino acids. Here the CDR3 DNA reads TGTGCCAGCTCCCGGGATCTCTACGAGCAGTACTTC. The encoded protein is CASSRDLYEQYF.

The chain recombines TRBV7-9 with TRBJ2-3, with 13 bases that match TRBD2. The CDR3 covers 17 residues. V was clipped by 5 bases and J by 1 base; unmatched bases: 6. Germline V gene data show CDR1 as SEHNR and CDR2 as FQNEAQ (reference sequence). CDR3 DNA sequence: TGTGCCAGCAGCCCCGGACTAGCGGGAGCCCGCACAGATACGCAGTATTTT. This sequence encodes CASSPGLAGARTDTQYF. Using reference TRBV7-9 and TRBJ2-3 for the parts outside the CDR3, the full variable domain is DTGVSQNPRHKITKRGQNVTFRCDPISEHNRLYWYRQTLGQGPEFLTYFQNEAQLEKSRLLSDRFSAERPKGSFSTLEIQRTEQGDSAMYLCASSPGLAGARTDTQYFGPGTRLTVL.

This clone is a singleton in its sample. This CDR3 is CASSISGDYEQYF. As DNA, the CDR3 is TGTGCCAGCAGCATTAGCGGGGACTACGAGCAGTACTTC. V usage is TRBV4-2 and J usage is TRBJ2-7, with 8 bases that match TRBD2. CDR1 is LGHNA, CDR2 YNFKEQ, per germline. The CDR3 has 13 residues. V shed 5 bases, J shed 3 bases, and the junction held 3 bases outside the gene matches.

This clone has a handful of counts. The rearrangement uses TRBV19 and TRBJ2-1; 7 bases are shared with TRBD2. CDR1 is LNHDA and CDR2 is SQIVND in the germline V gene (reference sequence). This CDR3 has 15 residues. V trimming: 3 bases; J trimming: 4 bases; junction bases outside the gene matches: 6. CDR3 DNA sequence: TGTGCCAGTAGTATTCCGACTAGCAGTTACAATGAGCAGTTCTTC. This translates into CASSIPTSSYNEQFF.

The CDR3 DNA reads TGTGCCAGCAGGACGACCGGGACACCCAATCAGCCCCAGCATTTT. It codes for CASRTTGTPNQPQHF. J is TRBJ1-5 and V is TRBV6-1, with TRBD1 as a possible D gene (6 bases). The germline CDR1 and CDR2 sequences are MNHNS and SASEGT. CDR3 length: 15 residues. The V and J ends lost 6 bases and 3 bases respectively, with 15 bases between them.

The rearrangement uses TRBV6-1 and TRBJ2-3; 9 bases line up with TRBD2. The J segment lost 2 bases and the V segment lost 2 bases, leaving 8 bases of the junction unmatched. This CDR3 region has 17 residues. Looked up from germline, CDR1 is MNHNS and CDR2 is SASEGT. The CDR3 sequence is CASSEREAGGITDTQYF. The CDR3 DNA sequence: TGTGCCAGCAGTGAACGGGAAGCGGGGGGAATCACAGATACGCAGTATTTT.

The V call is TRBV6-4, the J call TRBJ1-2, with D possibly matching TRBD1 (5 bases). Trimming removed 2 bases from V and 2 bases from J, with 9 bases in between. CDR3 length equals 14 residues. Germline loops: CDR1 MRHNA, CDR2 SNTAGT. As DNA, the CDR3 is TGTGCCAGCAGTGACGACAGCTCCAACTATGGCTACACCTTC. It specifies CASSDDSSNYGYTF.

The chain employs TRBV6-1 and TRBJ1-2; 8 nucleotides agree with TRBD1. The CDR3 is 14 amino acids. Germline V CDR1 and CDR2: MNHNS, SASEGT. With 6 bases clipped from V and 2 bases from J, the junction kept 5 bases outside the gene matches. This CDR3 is CASRQTGANYGYTF. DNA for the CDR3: TGTGCCAGCAGGCAGACAGGGGCGAACTATGGCTACACCTTC.

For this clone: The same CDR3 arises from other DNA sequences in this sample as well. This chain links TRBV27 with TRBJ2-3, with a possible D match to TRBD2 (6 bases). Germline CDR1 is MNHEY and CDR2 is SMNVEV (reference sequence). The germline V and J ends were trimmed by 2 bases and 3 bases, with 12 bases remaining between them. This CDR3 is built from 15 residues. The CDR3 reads CASSLGAGITDTQYF. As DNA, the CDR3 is TGTGCCAGCAGTTTAGGAGCGGGCATTACAGATACGCAGTATTTT.

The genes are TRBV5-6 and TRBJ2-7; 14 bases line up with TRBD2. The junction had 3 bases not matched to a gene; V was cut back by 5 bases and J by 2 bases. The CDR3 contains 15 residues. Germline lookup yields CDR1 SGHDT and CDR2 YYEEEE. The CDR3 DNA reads TGTGCCAGCAGAACGACTAGCGGGGGGGCCTACGAGCAGTACTTC. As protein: CASRTTSGGAYEQYF.

For the CDR3, the DNA is TGTGCCAGCAGAGAGGGCGCGGGAGAAAACACCATATATTTT. Protein sequence: CASREGAGENTIYF. This chain links TRBV6-1 with TRBJ1-3; D not resolved. The V gene's germline CDR1 is MNHNS and CDR2 SASEGT. CDR3 length: 14 amino acids. Trimming took 6 bases from V and 6 from J, leaving 15 bases between them.